This T cell receptor beta chain stems from a study of CD8 T cells in Susac syndrome. In blood CD8+ and CD4+ T cells, TCR beta underwent sequencing. Through negative isolation, CD4+ and CD8+ T cells were obtained, while TEMRA cells were enriched using FACS. RNA, at roughly 0.45 to 1 ug, was reverse transcribed with random hexamers. TCRdb reanalysed the immunoSEQ multiplex PCR reads using MiXCR and keeps one entry per CDR3 protein. The sample shows around 170,000 distinct CDR3 sequences, 94% of them seen only once. V lost 4 bases, J lost 6 bases, and 13 bases lay in between. Germline assignment: CDR1 KGHSH and CDR2 LQKENI. The CDR3 contains 14 residues.

This clonotype was sampled from a human donor with Susac syndrome. This chain connects TRBV18 to TRBJ2-1, with D perhaps matching TRBD1 or TRBD2 (6 bases each). Material for sequencing was CD4+ T cells from PBMCs. The CDR3 sequence is CASSLGGGGNEQFF. CDR3 nucleotide sequence: TGTGCCAGCTCACTTGGAGGGGGAGGCAATGAGCAGTTCTTC.